The sequence of this T cell receptor beta chain was determined in a study of shared clonotypes between healthy human individuals. Points from the study as a whole: Generally, naive subsets (rather than memory subsets) showed larger estimated richness.

How the authors handled the data: ImmunoSEQ only sent back junction sequences with no quality scores, so filtering was done differently. Sequencing was performed with immunoSEQ multiplex PCR; in TCRdb, only in-frame clones are kept and a portion is missing. That table furnishes V, J and clone size, whereas the DNA furnished D and trimming. This sample has approximately 1.4 million clones, with 98% found just once. In the case of this clone: The antigen remains undetermined.

V lost 6 bases, J lost 2 bases, and 16 bases lay in between. Germline V gene lookup returns CDR1 MDHEN and CDR2 SYDVKM. This CDR3 region has 15 residues. The sequenced material came from naive CD4+ T cells sorted from blood. Subset in this sample: CD45RA+ positively selected. The receptor's source is a man aged 25-40 years in good health. The V gene is TRBV28, the J gene TRBJ1-1; no clear D gene. Here the CDR3 DNA reads TGTGCCAGCAGCACTGCGGGAGGCGGTAACACTGAAGCTTTCTTT. This encodes CASSTAGGGNTEAFF.